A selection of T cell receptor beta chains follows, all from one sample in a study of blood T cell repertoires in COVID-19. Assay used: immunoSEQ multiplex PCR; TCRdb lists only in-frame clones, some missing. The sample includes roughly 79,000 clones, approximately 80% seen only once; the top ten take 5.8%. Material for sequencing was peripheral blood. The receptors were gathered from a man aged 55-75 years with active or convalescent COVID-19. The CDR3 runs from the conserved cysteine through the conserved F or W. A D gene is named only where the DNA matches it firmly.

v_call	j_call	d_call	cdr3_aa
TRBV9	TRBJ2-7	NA	CASSSSAGTSYEQYF
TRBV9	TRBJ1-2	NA	CASSEQEGGYTF
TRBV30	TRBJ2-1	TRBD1	CAWQTGTGAYNEQFF
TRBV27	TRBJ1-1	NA	CASSYSMQAGGTEAFF
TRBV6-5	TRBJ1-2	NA	CASSYGRVYGYTF
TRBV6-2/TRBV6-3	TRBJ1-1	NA	CASSHMNTEAFF
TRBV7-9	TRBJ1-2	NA	CASSLETANYGYTF
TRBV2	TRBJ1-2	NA	CASSGQAYGYTF
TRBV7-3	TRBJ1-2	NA	CASSAAGGASSYTF
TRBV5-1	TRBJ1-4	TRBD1	CASSLGQGVTNEKLFF
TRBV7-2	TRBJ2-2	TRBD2	CASPRTSVAGELFF
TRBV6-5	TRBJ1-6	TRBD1	CASSKDRTPNSPLHF
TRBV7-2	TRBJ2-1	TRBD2	CASSLRGLVNEQFF
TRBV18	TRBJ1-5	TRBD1	CASSLGTGGHQPQHF
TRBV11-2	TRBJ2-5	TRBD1	CASSLDLWVGTDQETQYF
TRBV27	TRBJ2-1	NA	CASAFMRGGDYYNEQFF
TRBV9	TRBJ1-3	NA	CASSSLNSGNTIYF
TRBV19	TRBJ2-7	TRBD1	CASTDRGRAYEQYF
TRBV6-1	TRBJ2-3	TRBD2	CASSEGAGGHTDTQYF